These T cell receptor beta chains were read from a single sample in a study of T cells in Graves' hyperthyroidism and ophthalmopathy. From the multiplex PCR reads, TCRdb called clonotypes with MiXCR, one entry per CDR3 protein. The table includes about 640,000 distinct CDR3 sequences, about a fifth detected once. The sequenced material came from blood. These receptors were obtained from a man aged 25 to 45 with Graves' ophthalmopathy. Each CDR3 is given with its conserved first and last residue. D genes are given only for firm matches. The size entry is marked missing in some rows and otherwise reads once, few, many or a size class.

abundance	v_gene	d_gene	j_gene	CDR3aa	CDR3nt
few	TRBV6-4	TRBD2	TRBJ2-3	CASSDGGTSGSSTDTQYF	TGTGCCAGCAGTGACGGGGGGACTAGCGGGAGTTCAACAGATACGCAGTATTTT
.	TRBV15	.	TRBJ1-1	CATRARRQITMNTEAFF	TGTGCCACCAGAGCACGACGACAGATCACTATGAACACTGAAGCTTTCTTT
.	TRBV3-1	TRBD2	TRBJ2-3	CASSQGASGSTDTQYF	TGTGCCAGCAGCCAAGGTGCTAGCGGGAGCACAGATACGCAGTATTTT
.	TRBV5-1	.	TRBJ2-7	CASSLGDTVNEQYF	TGCGCCAGCAGCTTGGGGGACACTGTTAACGAGCAGTACTTC
.	TRBV13	TRBD2	TRBJ2-7	CASSPTGLASYEQYF	TGTGCCAGCAGCCCTACTGGACTAGCATCCTACGAGCAGTACTTC
few	TRBV12-3/TRBV12-4	.	TRBJ2-1	CASSSGTPWNEQFF	TGTGCCAGCAGCTCCGGGACTCCCTGGAATGAGCAGTTCTTC
few	TRBV2	TRBD2	TRBJ2-3	CASSQPSGRMADTQYF	TGTGCCAGCAGCCAACCCAGCGGGAGAATGGCAGATACGCAGTATTTT
.	TRBV27	.	TRBJ2-1	CASQTGSNEQFF	TGTGCCAGTCAGACAGGCAGCAATGAGCAGTTCTTC
many	TRBV12-3/TRBV12-4	TRBD2	TRBJ2-7	CASSLRTSSPPNYEQYF	TGTGCCAGCAGTTTGAGGACTAGCAGTCCCCCGAACTACGAGCAGTACTTC
few	TRBV28	.	TRBJ2-7	CASSLISVRKGSYEQYF	TGTGCCAGCAGTTTAATTAGTGTCAGGAAAGGGTCCTACGAGCAGTACTTC
.	TRBV20-1	TRBD1	TRBJ1-1	CSESGQGTTEAFF	TGCAGTGAGAGCGGACAGGGGACCACTGAAGCTTTCTTT
.	TRBV5-1	.	TRBJ1-2	CASSLYLDHVDGYTF	TGCGCCAGCAGCTTGTACCTTGATCATGTCGATGGCTACACCTTC
.	TRBV28	.	TRBJ2-2	CASSYPPGTVVGELFF	TGTGCCAGCAGTTACCCGCCCGGGACGGTGGTCGGGGAGCTGTTTTTT
.	TRBV18	TRBD1	TRBJ1-1	CASSRSGTGNTEAFF	TGTGCCAGCTCACGCTCCGGGACAGGGAACACTGAAGCTTTCTTT
many	TRBV30	.	TRBJ1-1	CAWTPTPQHQNTEAFF	TGTGCCTGGACCCCGACCCCCCAACACCAGAACACTGAAGCTTTCTTT
.	TRBV4-2	.	TRBJ1-3	CASSQVVGGGNTIYF	TGTGCCAGCAGCCAAGTCGTGGGGGGTGGAAACACCATATATTTT
few	TRBV12-3/TRBV12-4	TRBD1	TRBJ1-1	CSSSLGDSKAFF	TGTTCCAGCAGTTTGGGGGACAGTAAAGCTTTCTTT
many	TRBV12-3/TRBV12-4	.	TRBJ2-3	CASSAGLTDTQYF	TGTGCCAGCAGTGCGGGACTCACAGATACGCAGTATTTT
few	TRBV3-1	.	TRBJ2-4	CASSHWRARENIQYF	TGTGCCAGCAGCCATTGGAGGGCCCGGGAAAACATTCAGTACTTC
many	TRBV6-6	.	TRBJ2-7	CASSYGTRSYEQYF	TGTGCCAGCAGTTACGGGACGAGGAGCTACGAGCAGTACTTC
.	TRBV10-3	.	TRBJ2-5	CAISLLWGGEGGETQYF	TGTGCCATCAGCCTCCTGTGGGGAGGGGAAGGGGGTGAGACCCAGTACTTC
.	TRBV28	TRBD2	TRBJ2-3	CASWKLIPGTSGPTQYF	TGTGCCAGCTGGAAACTAATACCCGGGACTAGCGGACCCACGCAGTATTTT
.	TRBV29-1	.	TRBJ2-3	CSALADTQYF	TGCAGCGCCTTAGCAGATACGCAGTATTTT
few	TRBV5-1	.	TRBJ2-7	CASSFLGDEQYF	TGCGCCAGCAGCTTTTTGGGGGACGAGCAGTACTTC
few	TRBV29-1	.	TRBJ1-1	CSVSTGTAFF	TGCAGCGTATCAACAGGGACCGCTTTCTTT
.	TRBV12-3/TRBV12-4	.	TRBJ2-5	CASSFPYQETQYF	TGTGCCAGCAGTTTTCCCTACCAAGAGACCCAGTACTTC
few	TRBV6-1	TRBD2	TRBJ2-1	CASTRLAGYNEQFF	TGTGCCAGCACCAGACTAGCGGGTTACAATGAGCAGTTCTTC
.	TRBV3-1	.	TRBJ1-1	CASSQQRDTKAFF	TGTGCCAGCAGCCAACAGCGAGATACTAAAGCTTTCTTT
few	TRBV4-2	.	TRBJ1-1	CASSQDSGRGWTEAFF	TGTGCCAGCAGCCAAGATTCCGGGAGAGGATGGACTGAAGCTTTCTTT
few	TRBV6-1	TRBD2	TRBJ2-1	CASSRTSGGSYNEQFF	TGTGCCAGCAGCAGGACTAGCGGGGGATCCTACAATGAGCAGTTCTTC
.	TRBV7-9	.	TRBJ2-3	CASGARGITDTQYF	TGTGCCAGCGGGGCCAGGGGTATCACAGATACGCAGTATTTT
many	TRBV12-3/TRBV12-4	TRBD1	TRBJ1-1	CASRPTGVLTEAFF	TGTGCCAGCAGGCCTACAGGGGTCCTCACTGAAGCTTTCTTT
few	TRBV20-1	.	TRBJ2-7	CSGLAPLYEQYF	TGCAGTGGTCTAGCGCCCCTCTACGAGCAGTACTTC